The source of this T cell receptor beta chain is a study of CD8 T cells in Susac syndrome. Germline assignment: CDR1 DFQATT and CDR2 SNEGSKA (reference sequence). The V end was cut by 5 bases, the J end by 13 bases, with 18 bases between. The CDR3 is 11 residues long. The study sequenced TCR beta in blood CD8+ and CD4+ T cells. The multiple sclerosis control cohort comprised treatment-naive individuals presenting with stable or active relapsing-remitting disease. TEMRA cells were enriched by FACS, while CD8+ and CD4+ T cells were obtained through a negative isolation that was performed magnetically. The RNA, about 0.5 to 1 ug, was put through reverse transcription using random hexamers. A multiplex approach, immunoSEQ multiplex PCR, amplified TCR beta CDR3 across 54 Vbeta and 13 Jbeta. One entry per CDR3 protein, called by TCRdb with MiXCR from the immunoSEQ multiplex PCR reads. The table records around 160,000 distinct CDR3 sequences, approximately 94% of them present only once.

Sequences were obtained from CD4+ T cells from PBMCs. The genes are TRBV20-1 and TRBJ2-7; TRBD1 or TRBD2 may be the D gene (5 bases each). The TCR comes from a human donor with multiple sclerosis. CDR3 nucleotides: TGCAGTGCTCCTGCCGGGGCCCATTCCTACTTC. Its protein product is CSAPAGAHSYF.